The next 15 T cell receptor beta chains were all read from a single sample in a study of blood T cell repertoires in COVID-19. Sequencing was performed with immunoSEQ multiplex PCR; in TCRdb, only in-frame clones are kept and a portion is missing. The sample lists 230,000 or so clones, about 88% seen once, with more than 6.5% in the top ten. Input material: PBMCs or T cells enriched from blood (not recorded which). These receptors were collected from a woman between 50 and 59 years old who had been exposed to COVID-19.

The chain employs TRBV12-3 or TRBV12-4 and TRBJ1-1; no definite D call. CDR3 length: 11 residues. The germline V and J ends were trimmed by 4 bases and 9 bases, with 9 bases remaining between them. The chain's CDR3 is CASSYGGKAFF. CDR3 nucleotides: TGTGCCAGCAGTTATGGCGGGAAAGCTTTCTTT.

CDR3 sequence reads: CASSRRRGAEDTQYF. The CDR3 region has the DNA TGTGCCAGCTCCCGAAGGCGGGGGGCTGAAGATACGCAGTATTTT. The chain carries TRBV18 and TRBJ2-3; 8 bases agree with TRBD2. CDR1 KGHSH and CDR2 LQKENI come from the germline V gene. V was pared by 6 bases and J by 5 bases, with 10 bases of the junction left unmatched. The CDR3 totals 15 residues.

The rearrangement uses TRBV2 and TRBJ1-2; 9 bases fit TRBD1. CDR1 and CDR2 (germline): SNHLY, FYNNEI. The junction had 13 bases not matched to a gene; V was cut back by 7 bases and J by 7 bases. CDR3 length: 15 amino acids. The CDR3 loop reads CASTARQGVRSGYTF. The CDR3 DNA reads as TGTGCCAGCACCGCAAGACAGGGGGTAAGGTCTGGCTACACCTTC.

On this clone: Other nucleotide sequences from this sample produce the same CDR3. The chain couples TRBV7-9 to TRBJ1-1, with 7 bases matching TRBD1. J lost 8 bases, V lost 1 base, and 7 bases had no gene match. The CDR3 covers 14 residues. The germline V gene encodes CDR1 SEHNR and CDR2 FQNEAQ (reference sequence). CDR3 coding DNA: TGTGCCAGCAGCTTAGATCGAGGCAGGGGGGAAGCTTTCTTT. Translated, it gives CASSLDRGRGEAFF.

The rearrangement joins TRBV13 to TRBJ1-1; a possible D gene is TRBD1 (5 bases). V was cut by 6 bases and J by 4 bases, with 9 bases left in between. The CDR3 consists of 12 residues. Germline V lookup: CDR1 PRHDT, CDR2 FYEKMQ (reference sequence). The CDR3 DNA is TGTGCCAGCAGACTGACAGTCACTGAAGCTTTCTTT. It yields the protein CASRLTVTEAFF.

The rearrangement links TRBV5-1 to TRBJ2-2, with TRBD1 identical over 11 bases. Germline V gene data show CDR1 as SGHRS and CDR2 as YFSETQ. The CDR3 covers 15 residues. Unmatched junction bases numbered 7, after V lost 7 bases and J lost 5 bases. CDR3 region: CASGQGAKGTGELFF. The CDR3 nucleotides read TGCGCCAGCGGACAGGGGGCGAAGGGAACCGGGGAGCTGTTTTTT.

The chain employs TRBV5-6 and TRBJ1-1, with 7 bases matching TRBD1. After removal of 4 bases from V and 11 bases from J, the junction contained 17 bases not matched to a gene. From germline, CDR1 is SGHDT and CDR2 YYEEEE. The CDR3 covers 15 residues. CDR3 in amino acids: CASSKLSDRDSLAFF. CDR3 nucleotide sequence: TGTGCCAGCAGCAAATTATCCGACCGGGACAGTTTGGCTTTCTTT. Full variable domain (rest looked up from reference TRBV5-6 and TRBJ1-1): DAGVTQSPTHLIKTRGQQVTLRCSPKSGHDTVSWYQQALGQGPQFIFQYYEEEERQRGNFPDRFSGHQFPNYSSELNVNALLLGDSALYLCASSKLSDRDSLAFFGQGTRLTVV.

The chain is built from TRBV24-1 and TRBJ2-7; possibly TRBD2 for D (5 bases). This CDR3 is built from 14 residues. V was pared by 4 bases and J by 0 bases, with 9 bases between. Germline CDR1 KGHDR, CDR2 SFDVKD. DNA for the CDR3: TGTGCCACCAGTGAACCGGACTCCTCCTACGAGCAGTACTTC. Translating it yields CATSEPDSSYEQYF.

This rearrangement joins TRBV5-5 to TRBJ2-5; D remains unclear. CDR1 is SGHKS and CDR2 is YYEKEE in the germline V gene (reference sequence). This CDR3 contains 15 residues. V lost 4 bases and J 2 bases, leaving 15 bases between the germline ends. The CDR3 DNA reads as TGTGCCAGCAGCCGGAGCTTGTCTGGACAAGAGACCCAGTACTTC. It encodes CASSRSLSGQETQYF.

This chain links TRBV10-3 with TRBJ1-1; 7 bases are a match to TRBD1. V trimming: 4 bases; J trimming: 4 bases; junction bases outside the gene matches: 6. The CDR3 is 14 amino acids. Germline V gene lookup returns CDR1 ENHRY and CDR2 SYGVKD. CDR3 sequence (DNA): TGTGCCATCAGTGGGACCCCAGGGGGCACTGAAGCTTTCTTT. The encoded protein is CAISGTPGGTEAFF.

The chain uses TRBV29-1 and TRBJ2-5; unclear D gene. The CDR3 contains 12 residues. Germline CDR1 SQVTM, CDR2 ANQGSEA. The V end was cut by 2 bases, the J end by 2 bases, with 6 bases between. The CDR3 reads CSVETNQETQYF. CDR3 in DNA: TGCAGCGTTGAAACTAATCAAGAGACCCAGTACTTC.

On this clone itself: The junction departs from the called germline gene at one end, perhaps through a read error. The chain combines TRBV2 with TRBJ1-3; no definite D call. The CDR3 length is 15 residues. The germline gives CDR1 SNHLY, CDR2 FYNNEI. The CDR3: CASRTPLSAGNTIYF. The CDR3, as DNA: TGTGCCAGCAGGACCCCACTTTCTGCGGGAAACACGATATATTTT.

In nucleotides, the CDR3 is TGTGCCAGCAGCCCGGGACAGAGAGAGACCCAGTACTTC. Translating it yields CASSPGQRETQYF. This chain uses TRBV7-3 with TRBJ2-5; TRBD1 matches 7 bases. Germline CDR1 reads SGHTA; CDR2 reads FQGTGA. Trimming removed 5 bases from V and 4 bases from J; junction bases left unmatched: 4. This CDR3 comprises 13 residues.

The chain couples TRBV11-2 to TRBJ2-3, with TRBD2 identical over 13 bases. The CDR3 extends over 17 amino acids. Germline CDR1 reads SGHAT; CDR2 reads FQNNGV. After removal of 5 bases from V and 2 bases from J, the junction contained 7 bases not matched to a gene. This CDR3 reads CASSPGTSGAITDTQYF. CDR3 DNA sequence: TGTGCCAGCAGCCCCGGGACTAGCGGGGCCATCACAGATACGCAGTATTTT.

The chain recombines TRBV7-2 with TRBJ1-3; 8 bases line up with TRBD1. The CDR3 loop spans 14 amino acids. The germline CDR1 and CDR2 sequences are SGHTA and FQGNSA. V shed 6 bases, J shed 4 bases, and the junction held 5 bases outside the gene matches. DNA for the CDR3: TGTGCCAGCAGGAGACAGGGGTCGGGAAACACCATATATTTT. Its protein is CASRRQGSGNTIYF.